This T cell receptor beta chain emerged from a study of metastatic and nonmetastatic thyroid tumors. TCRdb reassembled clones from the PCR reads with MiXCR. The data hold approximately 12,000 clones, with about 34% observed a single time. This clone was detected a few times. The CDR3 has 15 residues. CDR1 and CDR2 from the germline V gene are MNHEY and SVGEGT. Trimming took off 0 bases at V and 4 bases at J, with 12 bases between the two ends. Prior to thyroid surgery, none of the patients had received any treatment. The TCR comes from a male donor with papillary thyroid cancer or a benign thyroid nodule (not recorded which). Some clones in this sample may be carry-over from other donors' samples. Input material: tumor tissue. The chain uses TRBV6-2 or TRBV6-3 and TRBJ1-2; D remains unclear. The CDR3: CASSYSSRRGYGYTF. DNA for the CDR3: TGTGCCAGCAGTTACTCCTCCCGCCGGGGCTATGGCTACACCTTC.